These 28 T cell receptor beta chains share one sample of origin, sequenced in a study of immune evolution from preneoplasia to lung adenocarcinoma. TCRdb keeps only in-frame clones here, not all; method: immunoSEQ multiplex PCR. The table includes roughly 8,100 clones, roughly 79% detected once. Sequencing was performed on FFPE invasive lung adenocarcinoma tissue. Source of these receptors: a person in their fifties with lung adenocarcinoma.

The chain is built from TRBV18 and TRBJ1-4; possibly TRBD1 for D (6 bases). The CDR3 spans 14 residues. The V end was cut by 2 bases, the J end by 8 bases, with 12 bases between. Germline values: CDR1 KGHSH, CDR2 LQKENI. CDR3 nucleotides: TGTGCCAGCTCACCAACGTCGACAGGCGAAAAACTGTTTTTT. It translates to CASSPTSTGEKLFF. The full variable domain, rest sourced from reference TRBV18 and TRBJ1-4, is NAGVMQNPRHLVRRRGQEARLRCSPMKGHSHVYWYRQLPEEGLKFMVYLQKENIIDESGMPKERFSAEFPKEGPSILRIQQVVRGDSAAYFCASSPTSTGEKLFFGSGTQLSVL.

V and J are TRBV27 and TRBJ1-5; D remains ambiguous. CDR1 and CDR2 from the germline V gene are MNHEY and SMNVEV (reference sequence). This CDR3 has 13 amino acids. Trimming took off 2 bases at V and 0 bases at J, with 2 bases between the two ends. The CDR3 spells CASSLVSNQPQHF. Here the CDR3 DNA reads TGTGCCAGCAGTTTAGTTAGCAATCAGCCCCAGCATTTT.

The chain links TRBV19 to TRBJ2-7; tentative D call: TRBD2 (5 bases). The CDR3 extends over 16 amino acids. Deletions cut 3 bases from V and 0 bases from J, with 15 bases between. Germline V lookup: CDR1 LNHDA, CDR2 SQIVND (reference sequence). This CDR3 reads CASSIMAGSLSYEQYF. Here the CDR3 DNA reads TGTGCCAGTAGTATCATGGCGGGCTCCCTCTCCTACGAGCAGTACTTC.

The CDR3 reads CASSQENGDTQYF. As DNA, the CDR3 is TGCGCCAGCAGCCAAGAAAACGGTGATACGCAGTATTTT. The chain joins TRBV4-1 to TRBJ2-3; no clear D. The V end was cut by 0 bases, the J end by 6 bases, with 7 bases between. Germline V lookup: CDR1 MGHRA, CDR2 YSYEKL. This CDR3 spans 13 amino acids.

V is TRBV6-4 and J is TRBJ2-7, with 7 positions matching TRBD1. Germline lookup yields CDR1 MRHNA and CDR2 SNTAGT. The CDR3 totals 15 residues. V lost 6 bases, J lost 0 bases, and 8 bases stayed unmatched. The CDR3 is CASRTEQGTSYEQYF. In nucleotides, the CDR3 is TGTGCCAGCAGAACCGAACAGGGGACCTCCTACGAGCAGTACTTC.

The chain joins TRBV7-9 to TRBJ1-4; D is ambiguous. Trimming took 5 bases from V and 0 from J, leaving 13 bases between them. Germline assignment: CDR1 SEHNR and CDR2 FQNEAQ (reference sequence). The CDR3 length is 16 residues. CDR3 residues: CASSPYPTATNEKLFF. The CDR3, as DNA: TGTGCCAGCAGCCCCTATCCAACAGCAACTAATGAAAAACTGTTTTTT.

V gene TRBV21-1 combines with J gene TRBJ1-1. TRBV21-1 is an annotated pseudogene. The CDR3 runs to 11 residues. The DNA of the CDR3 is TGTGGCTACACAATTCGCACTGAAGCTTTCTTT. Translated, it gives CGYTIRTEAFF.

The chain employs TRBV11-2 and TRBJ2-1; 11 bases map to TRBD2. The germline V gene has CDR1 SGHAT and CDR2 FQNNGV. The V segment lost 5 bases and the J segment 6 bases; nucleotides outside the gene matches: 6. The CDR3 length is 15 residues. In DNA, the CDR3 is TGTGCCAGCAGCCCGGGACTAGCGGACTCCAATGAGCAGTTCTTC. As protein: CASSPGLADSNEQFF.

The chain has TRBV7-2 and TRBJ2-3; TRBD2 matches 8 bases. There are 17 residues in the CDR3. Germline V gene sequence: CDR1 SGHTA, CDR2 FQGNSA. J gave up 2 bases and V 2 bases, and 9 bases lay outside the gene matches. This CDR3 reads CASSLNTGGGLTDTQYF. CDR3 bases: TGTGCCAGCAGCTTAAATACCGGGGGGGGGCTCACAGATACGCAGTATTTT.

The CDR3 sequence: CASSLDGTGVTEAFF. CDR3 bases: TGTGCCAGCAGCTTAGATGGGACAGGGGTCACTGAAGCTTTCTTT. The V and J genes are TRBV7-2 and TRBJ1-1, with 10 bases fitting TRBD1. This CDR3 region has 15 residues. Germline loops: CDR1 SGHTA, CDR2 FQGNSA. V dropped 1 base and J dropped 4; count of bases not matched to a gene: 3.

This chain connects TRBV9 to TRBJ2-2, with 7 nucleotides matching TRBD1. CDR3 length equals 15 residues. J gave up 5 bases and V 4 bases, and 8 bases lay outside the gene matches. Germline CDR1 is SGDLS and CDR2 is YYNGEE. The CDR3 sequence is CASSSTTGLTGELFF. CDR3 nucleotide sequence: TGTGCCAGCAGCTCCACGACAGGGCTGACCGGGGAGCTGTTTTTT.

The V call is TRBV5-1, the J call TRBJ2-3; D ambiguous. Germline assignment: CDR1 SGHRS and CDR2 YFSETQ. The CDR3 length is 15 residues. V dropped 4 bases and J dropped 0 bases, with 12 bases sitting between them. CDR3 DNA sequence: TGCGCCAGCAGCAGGGCCCTCTCTAGCACAGATACGCAGTATTTT. Its protein product is CASSRALSSTDTQYF.

The chain employs TRBV30 and TRBJ1-1; D ambiguous. Germline values: CDR1 GTSNPN, CDR2 SVGIG (reference sequence). Trimming left V 2 bases short and J 0 bases short, with 7 bases between. This CDR3 is built from 13 residues. DNA for the CDR3: TGTGCCTGGAGTAACTGGGTGAACACTGAAGCTTTCTTT. It is translated as CAWSNWVNTEAFF.

The gene calls are TRBV29-1 and TRBJ1-2, with 8 bases fitting TRBD1. The germline CDR1 and CDR2 sequences are SQVTM and ANQGSEA. V lost 7 bases, J lost 3 bases, and 7 bases stayed unmatched. The CDR3 runs 13 residues. The CDR3 DNA follows: TGCAGCGCCGGGACAGGCTTTGACTATGGCTACACCTTC. This encodes CSAGTGFDYGYTF. Combining the CDR3 with reference TRBV29-1 and TRBJ1-2 gives the whole variable domain SAVISQKPSRDICQRGTSLTIQCQVDSQVTMMFWYRQQPGQSLTLIATANQGSEATYESGFVIDKFPISRPNLTFSTLTVSNMSPEDSSIYLCSAGTGFDYGYTFGSGTRLTVV.

Details on this clone: Other nucleotide sequences from this sample produce the same CDR3. The chain combines TRBV19 with TRBJ1-5; 7 nucleotides align to TRBD1. Germline loops: CDR1 LNHDA, CDR2 SQIVND (reference sequence). V dropped 0 bases and J dropped 6; count of bases not matched to a gene: 5. This CDR3 spans 15 amino acids. The CDR3, as DNA: TGTGCCAGTAGTATAGACAGGGGGTCTAGTCAGCCCCAGCATTTT. Translation: CASSIDRGSSQPQHF.

The rearrangement joins TRBV5-8 to TRBJ2-3; D is unresolved. V lost 0 bases to trimming and J lost 2 bases, with 4 bases between them. This CDR3 is 13 amino acids long. Germline-derived CDR1 and CDR2 are SGHTS and YDEGEE. The CDR3 nucleotides read TGTGCCAGCAGCTTGGAACCCACAGATACGCAGTATTTT. This sequence encodes CASSLEPTDTQYF.

A few counts support this clone. The chain joins TRBV5-6 to TRBJ1-2, with 8 nucleotides matching TRBD1. V lost 4 bases to trimming and J lost 5 bases; unmatched junction nucleotides: 7. Germline loops: CDR1 SGHDT, CDR2 YYEEEE. This CDR3 has 14 residues. CDR3 amino acids: CASSHRTGSYGYTF. DNA for the CDR3: TGTGCCAGCAGCCACCGGACAGGGTCTTATGGCTACACCTTC.

The chain combines TRBV6-5 with TRBJ2-1; 9 bases agree with TRBD2. Germline CDR1 and CDR2: MNHEY and SVGAGI. CDR3 length: 15 residues. The J segment lost 7 bases and the V segment lost 6 bases, leaving 10 bases of the junction unmatched. The CDR3 region is CASSQGLAGPNEQFF. CDR3 sequence (DNA): TGTGCCAGCAGCCAGGGACTAGCTGGCCCTAATGAGCAGTTCTTC.

The chain couples TRBV2 to TRBJ1-4; TRBD1 matches at 11 bases. With 8 bases clipped from V and 10 bases from J, the junction kept 3 bases outside the gene matches. This CDR3 spans 12 amino acids. Per germline, CDR1 SNHLY and CDR2 FYNNEI. The CDR3 bases are TGTGCCAGCTCGGGGACAGGGGGAAAACTGTTTTTT. Amino acid sequence: CASSGTGGKLFF.

The V and J genes are TRBV9 and TRBJ1-4, with 7 bases fitting TRBD1. Unmatched junction bases numbered 9, after V lost 3 bases and J lost 7 bases. The germline V gene has CDR1 SGDLS and CDR2 YYNGEE. CDR3 length: 15 amino acids. The CDR3: CASSAEQGRGEKLFF. The CDR3 bases are TGTGCCAGCAGCGCGGAACAGGGGAGAGGTGAAAAACTGTTTTTT.

The chain links TRBV10-3 to TRBJ1-2; 7 nucleotides agree with TRBD1. The CDR3 runs 14 residues. Germline V gene lookup returns CDR1 ENHRY and CDR2 SYGVKD. The V segment lost 6 bases and the J segment 6 bases; nucleotides outside the gene matches: 10. The CDR3 nucleotides are TGTGCCATCAGCTATGACAGGGTCGTTAATGGCTACACCTTC. This sequence encodes CAISYDRVVNGYTF.

The chain joins TRBV5-1 to TRBJ2-3; 11 nucleotides match TRBD2. The CDR3 is 16 amino acids. V trimming: 4 bases; J trimming: 5 bases; junction bases outside the gene matches: 9. Germline V gene lookup returns CDR1 SGHRS and CDR2 YFSETQ. CDR3 loop: CASSASLAGVGDTQYF. The CDR3 DNA is TGCGCCAGCAGCGCATCACTAGCGGGAGTCGGAGATACGCAGTATTTT. Using reference TRBV5-1 and TRBJ2-3 for the parts outside the CDR3, the full variable domain is KAGVTQTPRYLIKTRGQQVTLSCSPISGHRSVSWYQQTPGQGLQFLFEYFSETQRNKGNFPGRFSGRQFSNSRSEMNVSTLELGDSALYLCASSASLAGVGDTQYFGPGTRLTVL.

The gene calls are TRBV19 and TRBJ1-1, with D perhaps matching TRBD1 (6 bases). This CDR3 is 14 amino acids long. The germline CDR1 and CDR2 sequences are LNHDA and SQIVND (reference sequence). Trimming removed 6 bases from V and 3 bases from J, with 14 bases in between. CDR3 bases: TGTGCCAGTAGAAACCCACAGGGATACACTGAAGCTTTCTTT. Translation gives CASRNPQGYTEAFF.

V gene TRBV5-1 combines with J gene TRBJ1-1, with 7 positions matching TRBD1. Germline V gives CDR1 SGHRS, CDR2 YFSETQ. The CDR3 extends over 14 amino acids. V shed 5 bases, J shed 2 bases, and the junction held 6 bases outside the gene matches. The CDR3 DNA follows: TGCGCCAGCAGTCTGGGACAGATAAACACTGAAGCTTTCTTT. Amino acids: CASSLGQINTEAFF.

V and J are TRBV6-6 and TRBJ2-7, with D possibly TRBD2 on 6 matching bases. Germline V gene lookup returns CDR1 MNHNY and CDR2 SVGAGI (reference sequence). Trimming shortened V by 6 bases and J by 1 base, and 10 bases separated the two germline ends. The CDR3 is 13 residues long. The CDR3 DNA reads as TGTGCCAGCAGGGAGGCGGGGTCCTACGAGCAGTACTTC. Its translation: CASREAGSYEQYF.

V usage is TRBV28 and J usage is TRBJ1-2; D is unresolved. V lost 11 bases and J 3 bases, leaving 22 bases between the germline ends. Germline CDR1 MDHEN, CDR2 SYDVKM. The CDR3 is 15 residues long. The CDR3 bases are TGTGCCTCCCTAGGACGGTCCTCCTCATACTATGGCTACACCTTC. Translation gives CASLGRSSSYYGYTF.

The rearrangement uses TRBV13 and TRBJ1-4; no definite D call. The V end was cut by 3 bases, the J end by 7 bases, with 24 bases between. This CDR3 has 18 residues. Looked up from germline, CDR1 is PRHDT and CDR2 is FYEKMQ (reference sequence). CDR3: CASSLRKEQVKGSEKLFF. The CDR3 DNA sequence: TGTGCCAGCAGCTTGAGGAAGGAGCAGGTAAAAGGGTCTGAAAAACTGTTTTTT. Looking up the rest from reference TRBV13 and TRBJ1-4 gives the full variable domain: AAGVIQSPRHLIKEKRETATLKCYPIPRHDTVYWYQQGPGQDPQFLISFYEKMQSDKGSIPDRFSAQQFSDYHSELNMSSLELGDSALYFCASSLRKEQVKGSEKLFFGSGTQLSVL.

The J gene is TRBJ2-3, the V gene TRBV5-1, with 9 bases fitting TRBD2. The V and J ends lost 4 bases and 4 bases, in that order; junction bases with no gene match: 7. This CDR3 has 15 amino acids. Germline CDR1 and CDR2: SGHRS and YFSETQ. CDR3 in DNA: TGCGCCAGCAGCAGGCCTAGCGGGGATTCAGATACGCAGTATTTT. Protein sequence: CASSRPSGDSDTQYF.